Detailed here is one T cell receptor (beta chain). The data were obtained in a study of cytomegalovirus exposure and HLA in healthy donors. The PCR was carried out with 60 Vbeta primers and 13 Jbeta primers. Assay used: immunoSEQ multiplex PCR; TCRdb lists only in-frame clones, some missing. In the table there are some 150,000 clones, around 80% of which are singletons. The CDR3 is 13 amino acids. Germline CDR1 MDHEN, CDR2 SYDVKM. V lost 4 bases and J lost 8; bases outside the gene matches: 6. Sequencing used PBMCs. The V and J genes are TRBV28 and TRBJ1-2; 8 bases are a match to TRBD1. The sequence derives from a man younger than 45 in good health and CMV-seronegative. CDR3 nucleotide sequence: TGTGCCAGCAGTTCTCCGACAGGGGCCGGCTACACCTTC. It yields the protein CASSSPTGAGYTF.